This T cell receptor (beta chain) was sequenced for a study of T cells after yellow fever vaccination. Germline CDR1 is MNHNS and CDR2 is SASEGT. The CDR3 length is 13 residues. V gave up 5 bases and J gave up 4 bases, with 10 bases separating them. TCRdb itself ran the 5' RACE reads through MiXCR, one entry per CDR3 protein. The sample shows 500,000 to 650,000 distinct CDR3 sequences, 10% to 15% of them seen only once. The sample in question was PBMCs, obtained on the day of the yellow fever booster vaccination. The chain is built from TRBV6-1 and TRBJ2-3; no reliable D call. The sequence derives from a man aged 25-45 years who received the YFV17D yellow fever vaccine. The CDR3 loop reads CASSPDGSDTQYF. The DNA of the CDR3 is TGTGCCAGCAGTCCAGACGGGTCAGATACGCAGTATTTT.